This T cell receptor beta chain is drawn from a study of blood T cell repertoires in COVID-19. Study details: Acute and convalescent COVID-19 specimens originated in the United States, Italy and Spain. PBMCs, B-cell-depleted T cells, or T cells were the source of the cDNA or gDNA that made up the material.

This CDR3 is 16 amino acids long. Trimming stripped 0 bases from V and 0 bases from J, with 9 bases between. The germline gives CDR1 WSHSY, CDR2 SAAADI. Across about two dozen US areas, participants ranged in age from about 18 to 90 years. TCRdb keeps only in-frame clones here, not all; method: immunoSEQ multiplex PCR. The sample contains about 220,000 clones, roughly 86% of which appear only once. The clonotype comes from a woman under 40 with acute COVID-19. This sequence joins TRBV10-2 and TRBJ1-3; tentatively, D is TRBD1 (5 bases). Sequences were obtained from PBMCs or T cells enriched from blood (not recorded which). Here the CDR3 reads CASSESGRSSGNTIYF. CDR3 bases: TGCGCCAGCAGTGAGTCGGGGCGCTCCTCTGGAAACACCATATATTTT.